These 2 T cell receptor beta chains were sequenced from one sample in a study of CD8 T cells in Susac syndrome (dated by TCRdb to between 2018 and 2021). Libraries were prepared through the immunoSEQ multiplex PCR assay. RNA was extracted using the RNeasy kit, and about 0.45 to 1 ug of the RNA was reverse transcribed with random hexamers. The public reads were quality trimmed at Q25 with fastp and then assembled into clones with MiXCR by TCRdb, keeping productive beta chains. A single entry per CDR3 protein holds the most common genes and DNA from its merged rows. The sample table lists approximately 110,000 distinct CDR3 sequences, roughly 96% of them with a count of one. The ten largest clonotypes hold under 0.1% of the sample. Sequencing was carried out using CD4+ T cells from PBMCs. The receptor set was obtained from a human donor in good health.

V gene TRBV30 combines with J gene TRBJ1-6; D remains ambiguous. V dropped 5 bases and J dropped 9 bases, with 14 bases sitting between them. This CDR3 is 13 amino acids long. The V gene's germline CDR1 is GTSNPN and CDR2 SVGIG (reference sequence). The chain's CDR3 is CAWSPGLTSPLHF. Written as DNA, the CDR3 is TGTGCCTGGTCCCCGGGGTTAACTTCACCCCTCCACTTT.

V and J are TRBV4-2 and TRBJ1-5; no clear D. The CDR3 runs to 16 residues. Germline-derived CDR1 and CDR2 are LGHNA and YNFKEQ. V was cut by 1 base and J by 4 bases, with 14 bases left in between. The CDR3 here is CASSQVGGKMNQPQHF. The CDR3 nucleotides are TGTGCCAGCAGCCAAGTAGGAGGGAAGATGAATCAGCCCCAGCATTTT.